The clone carrying this T cell receptor beta chain was recorded many times. Its antigen is not identified. Generation of TCR beta libraries employed quantitative 5'-RACE incorporating molecular barcodes. TCRdb analysed the 5' RACE reads with MiXCR anew, one entry per CDR3 protein. The sample shows about 140,000 distinct CDR3 sequences, roughly 8.8% of them seen only once. These data come from a study of CD8 T cells in ankylosing spondylitis. Study-wide points: Researchers reportedly found disease-linked clones significantly enriched in matched ankylosing spondylitis synovial fluid. A TCR beta motif of about eight highly homologous variants seemed to mark ankylosing spondylitis blood.

The ends lost 0 bases at V and 6 bases at J; junction bases unmatched: 11. CDR3 length: 17 amino acids. Germline CDR1 reads SGHNT; CDR2 reads YENEEA. This TCR was recovered from a male donor with ankylosing spondylitis. Sequencing was performed on synovial fluid, either unsorted or a sorted T cell fraction (not recorded which). The chain employs TRBV11-3 and TRBJ1-5; 7 bases line up with TRBD1. CDR3 DNA: TGTGCCAGCAGCTTAGATCGAGGGGGAGGGGGCTGTCAGCCCCAGCATTTT. Amino acids: CASSLDRGGGGCQPQHF.